Listed here are 32 T cell receptor beta chains from one sample, sequenced in a study of patients and donors after allogeneic stem cell transplantation. From the RT-PCR reads, TCRdb called clonotypes with MiXCR, one entry per CDR3 protein. The sample yields approximately 170,000 distinct CDR3 sequences, 20% to 25% seen once. Sequences were obtained from blood, either unsorted or a sorted T cell fraction (not recorded which). These receptors all stem from a human donor who was either an allogeneic HSCT recipient or a stem cell or donor lymphocyte infusion donor (not recorded which). It is not recorded whose cells these are; they may come from a transplant donor.

The chain is built from TRBV10-3 and TRBJ2-2; D is unresolved. The CDR3 has 12 residues. The germline V gene encodes CDR1 ENHRY and CDR2 SYGVKD. V was pared by 6 bases and J by 8 bases, with 10 bases between. The CDR3, as DNA: TGTGCCATCAGCCCGGAGCCAGGGGAGCTGTTTTTT. It codes for CAISPEPGELFF.

This clonotype has ten or more counts. The chain uses TRBV25-1 and TRBJ1-1, with D possibly being TRBD1 (5 bases). The germline V gene has CDR1 MGHDK and CDR2 SYGVNS. The V end was cut by 7 bases, the J end by 5 bases, with 23 bases between. This CDR3 region has 16 residues. CDR3: CASTRQFRGGRTEAFF. The CDR3 region has the DNA TGTGCCAGCACCCGACAATTTCGGGGGGGTCGGACTGAAGCTTTCTTT. Full variable domain (rest looked up from reference TRBV25-1 and TRBJ1-1): EADIYQTPRYLVIGTGKKITLECSQTMGHDKMYWYQQDPGMELHLIHYSYGVNSTEKGDLSSESTVSRIRTEHFPLTLESARPSHTSQYLCASTRQFRGGRTEAFFGQGTRLTVV.

This chain links TRBV20-1 with TRBJ1-2, with a tentative D call TRBD1 (6 bases). Trimming shortened V by 1 base and J by 7 bases, and 25 bases separated the two germline ends. The CDR3 sequence is 17 residues long. Germline CDR1 is DFQATT and CDR2 is SNEGSKA (reference sequence). The CDR3 coding sequence is TGCAGTGCTAGAGCTCTGGCAGGGGTCACAATGAGGCCTGGCTACACCTTC. This encodes CSARALAGVTMRPGYTF.

This chain uses TRBV7-3 with TRBJ2-1; TRBD2 aligns across 7 bases. Per the germline V gene, CDR1 is SGHTA and CDR2 is FQGTGA. V was clipped by 5 bases and J by 13 bases; unmatched bases: 11. The CDR3 is 13 amino acids. The CDR3: CASSMTREGQQFF. The CDR3 DNA is TGTGCCAGCAGCATGACCAGGGAGGGGCAACAGTTCTTC. Supplemented by reference TRBV7-3 and TRBJ2-1, the full variable domain reads GAGVSQTPSNKVTEKGKYVELRCDPISGHTALYWYRQSLGQGPEFLIYFQGTGAADDSGLPNDRFFAVRPEGSVSTLKIQRTERGDSAVYLCASSMTREGQQFFGPGTRLTVL.

There are many counts of this clonotype. The genes are TRBV27 and TRBJ1-5; D might be TRBD1 (6 bases). The length of the CDR3 is 15 residues. With 0 bases removed from V and 6 bases from J, the gap between germline ends came to 12 bases. Germline CDR1 MNHEY, CDR2 SMNVEV (reference sequence). This chain's CDR3 is CASSLSIQGSQPQHF. In DNA, the CDR3 is TGTGCCAGCAGTTTATCCATACAGGGCAGTCAGCCCCAGCATTTT.

The chain is built from TRBV7-6 and TRBJ2-7; maybe TRBD2 (5 bases). Germline values: CDR1 SGHVS, CDR2 FNYEAQ. The ends were cut back, 5 bases at V and 3 bases at J, with 11 bases in the middle. This CDR3 region has 13 residues. The CDR3 nucleotides are TGTGCCAGCAGCCACGGGGTTATCTACGAGCAGTACTTC. Its protein product is CASSHGVIYEQYF.

There are a few counts of this clonotype. This CDR3 reads CAISLEPGQGRGEAFF. CDR3 sequence (DNA): TGTGCCATCAGTCTAGAACCGGGACAGGGTCGGGGTGAAGCTTTCTTT. The rearrangement joins TRBV10-3 to TRBJ1-1; TRBD1 matches at 9 bases. Per germline, CDR1 ENHRY and CDR2 SYGVKD. After removal of 5 bases from V and 7 bases from J, the junction contained 14 bases not matched to a gene. The CDR3 is 16 residues long.

The DNA of the CDR3 is TGTGCCTGGAGATCACACCTCTCTGGAAACACCATATATTTT. Translating gives CAWRSHLSGNTIYF. The chain links TRBV30 to TRBJ1-3; D not certain. V lost 3 bases, J lost 0 bases, and 9 bases lay in between. The CDR3 is made up of 14 amino acids. Per the germline V gene, CDR1 is GTSNPN and CDR2 is SVGIG (reference sequence).

This sequence joins TRBV7-2 and TRBJ2-1, with 11 bases fitting TRBD2. The CDR3 covers 14 residues. V trimming: 5 bases; J trimming: 8 bases; junction bases outside the gene matches: 5. Germline V gene sequence: CDR1 SGHTA, CDR2 FQGNSA. The CDR3 region is CASSITSGSYEQFF. For the CDR3, the DNA is TGTGCCAGCAGCATTACTAGCGGGAGCTATGAGCAGTTCTTC.

This clonotype occurred a few times. The chain is built from TRBV7-9 and TRBJ2-1; 9 bases line up with TRBD2. Per the germline V gene, CDR1 is SEHNR and CDR2 is FQNEAQ (reference sequence). This CDR3 has 15 residues. J lost 12 bases, V lost 2 bases, and 11 bases had no gene match. CDR3: CASSLSGRTLQGQFF. CDR3 coding DNA: TGTGCCAGCAGCTTAAGCGGGAGGACCCTACAGGGGCAGTTCTTC.

The chain has TRBV20-1 and TRBJ1-4, with D hard to call. Trimming took off 5 bases at V and 0 bases at J, with 13 bases between the two ends. CDR3 length: 15 residues. Germline V gene sequence: CDR1 DFQATT, CDR2 SNEGSKA (reference sequence). The CDR3 sequence: CSAAPGSATNEKLFF. Written as DNA, the CDR3 is TGCAGTGCTGCACCCGGCAGTGCAACTAATGAAAAACTGTTTTTT.

J is TRBJ2-3 and V is TRBV3-1; 7 bases are shared with TRBD2. This CDR3 region has 17 residues. After removal of 0 bases from V and 2 bases from J, the junction contained 8 bases not matched to a gene. CDR1 is LGHDT and CDR2 is YNNKEL in the germline V gene (reference sequence). The CDR3 DNA is TGTGCCAGCAGCCAAGATTTGGCGGGGGAGTACACAGATACGCAGTATTTT. This translates into CASSQDLAGEYTDTQYF.

The chain joins TRBV11-3 to TRBJ2-1; the match to TRBD2 covers 7 bases. The CDR3 loop spans 16 amino acids. The V and J ends lost 1 base and 1 base, in that order; junction bases with no gene match: 4. Germline V gene sequence: CDR1 SGHNT, CDR2 YENEEA. CDR3 protein: CASSLGGGRSYNEQFF. In DNA form, the CDR3 reads TGTGCCAGCAGCTTAGGAGGCGGGAGATCCTACAATGAGCAGTTCTTC.

The J gene is TRBJ1-1, the V gene TRBV3-1; tentative D call: TRBD1 (5 bases). The germline CDR1 and CDR2 sequences are LGHDT and YNNKEL (reference sequence). The CDR3 runs 15 residues. V was shortened by 4 bases and J by 2 bases, with 14 bases between the two germline ends. The CDR3 spells CASSPRTLVNTEAFF. The CDR3 DNA reads TGTGCCAGCAGCCCGCGGACACTCGTCAACACTGAAGCTTTCTTT.

This clonotype has only a few counts. V is TRBV9 and J is TRBJ1-2; 9 nucleotides match TRBD1. The CDR3 is made up of 17 amino acids. Germline loops: CDR1 SGDLS, CDR2 YYNGEE. V was pared by 2 bases and J by 2 bases, with 10 bases of the junction left unmatched. This chain's CDR3 is CASSVGTEDRGNYGYTF. CDR3 DNA: TGTGCCAGCAGCGTCGGAACAGAAGACAGGGGGAACTATGGCTACACCTTC.

V usage is TRBV10-3 and J usage is TRBJ1-1; D gene ambiguous. Germline V lookup: CDR1 ENHRY, CDR2 SYGVKD. V shed 0 bases and J shed 5 bases, with 7 bases lying between them. CDR3 size: 13 residues. DNA of the CDR3: TGTGCCATCAGTGAGTCTACGGGTACTGAAGCTTTCTTT. This encodes CAISESTGTEAFF.

The rearrangement uses TRBV29-1 and TRBJ2-1; 10 nucleotides align to TRBD2. CDR1 SQVTM and CDR2 ANQGSEA come from the germline V gene. The J segment lost 6 bases and the V segment lost 4 bases, leaving 3 bases of the junction unmatched. The CDR3 consists of 13 residues. CDR3 sequence reads: CSVGSGGANEQFF. DNA of the CDR3: TGCAGCGTTGGCAGCGGGGGGGCCAATGAGCAGTTCTTC.

The chain's CDR3 is CSASKNANTGELFF. The CDR3 nucleotides read TGCAGTGCTAGCAAAAACGCGAACACCGGGGAGCTGTTTTTT. The rearrangement joins TRBV20-1 to TRBJ2-2; D is unresolved. Germline V lookup: CDR1 DFQATT, CDR2 SNEGSKA (reference sequence). The CDR3 has 14 amino acids. V shed 3 bases and J shed 0 bases, with 8 bases lying between them.

The table lists this clonotype with a few counts. The rearrangement links TRBV6-5 to TRBJ1-1; 7 positions agree with TRBD1. The CDR3 consists of 13 residues. Trimming at V came to 6 bases and at J to 3 bases, leaving 4 bases not matched to a gene. The germline V gene encodes CDR1 MNHEY and CDR2 SVGAGI. DNA of the CDR3: TGTGCCAGCAGAGTACAGGGGTACACTGAAGCTTTCTTT. It is translated as CASRVQGYTEAFF.

This clonotype was picked up a small number of times. The chain's CDR3 is CASSQDPWGQANNEQFF. The CDR3 nucleotides are TGTGCCAGCAGCCAAGACCCATGGGGACAGGCAAACAATGAGCAGTTCTTC. The chain has TRBV3-1 and TRBJ2-1; 8 bases agree with TRBD1. V gave up 0 bases and J gave up 5 bases; unmatched junction bases: 9. CDR1 is LGHDT and CDR2 is YNNKEL in the germline V gene (reference sequence). The CDR3 extends over 17 amino acids.

The chain has TRBV2 and TRBJ1-1; 9 bases are a match to TRBD1. The CDR3 contains 15 residues. J gave up 5 bases and V 6 bases, and 10 bases lay outside the gene matches. Germline-derived CDR1 and CDR2 are SNHLY and FYNNEI. As DNA, the CDR3 is TGTGCCAGCAGATACGCCGGGACAGGGAGGACTGAAGCTTTCTTT. Protein product: CASRYAGTGRTEAFF.

V gene TRBV20-1 combines with J gene TRBJ2-3; no clear D gene. Germline CDR1 DFQATT, CDR2 SNEGSKA (reference sequence). The CDR3 is made up of 12 amino acids. The germline V and J ends were trimmed by 6 bases and 2 bases, with 9 bases remaining between them. CDR3 region: CSAAPSTDTQYF. The CDR3 nucleotides are TGCAGTGCCGCACCATCCACAGATACGCAGTATTTT.

The rearrangement joins TRBV4-3 to TRBJ1-5; D unresolved. This CDR3 contains 17 residues. In germline, CDR1 is LGHNA, CDR2 YSLEER. V was cut by 4 bases and J by 0 bases, with 16 bases left in between. In DNA, the CDR3 is TGCGCCAGCAGCCTGCCTACCCTCGAGACTAGCAATCAGCCCCAGCATTTT. It encodes CASSLPTLETSNQPQHF.

This clonotype was counted a few times. The chain has TRBV6-2 or TRBV6-3 and TRBJ2-5, with D maybe TRBD1 (5 bases). Germline V gives CDR1 MNHEY, CDR2 SVGEGT. The CDR3 length is 14 residues. The V end was cut by 6 bases, the J end by 2 bases, with 13 bases between. CDR3 DNA sequence: TGTGCCAGCAGAATAACAGGAATTCAAGAGACCCAGTACTTC. This encodes CASRITGIQETQYF.

The chain carries TRBV10-3 and TRBJ1-6; no definite D call. This CDR3 has 13 residues. CDR1 ENHRY and CDR2 SYGVKD come from the germline V gene. V gave up 3 bases and J gave up 10 bases, with 10 bases separating them. The CDR3 region is CAISESGGSPLHF. CDR3 sequence (DNA): TGTGCCATCAGTGAATCAGGTGGATCACCCCTCCACTTT.

The chain joins TRBV7-9 to TRBJ2-7; D is unresolved. V gave up 5 bases and J gave up 3 bases, with 11 bases separating them. The CDR3 sequence is 13 residues long. Germline V lookup: CDR1 SEHNR, CDR2 FQNEAQ (reference sequence). The CDR3 coding sequence is TGTGCCAGCAGCATCCGGGCTAGCTACGAGCAGTACTTC. This sequence encodes CASSIRASYEQYF.

The rearrangement uses TRBV10-3 and TRBJ1-5, with unresolved D. The germline gives CDR1 ENHRY, CDR2 SYGVKD. The V gene lost 3 bases and the J gene lost 7 bases, with 7 bases spanning the gap. CDR3 length: 12 amino acids. In DNA, the CDR3 is TGTGCCATCAGTGAAGGCCAACAGCCCCAGCATTTT. It specifies CAISEGQQPQHF.

The V call is TRBV5-1, the J call TRBJ2-7; 8 positions agree with TRBD1. The CDR3 is 16 amino acids. V shed 4 bases and J 2 bases; nucleotides not matched to a gene: 11. From germline, CDR1 is SGHRS and CDR2 YFSETQ. This CDR3 is CASSRTGTGYTYEQYF. In nucleotides, the CDR3 is TGCGCCAGCAGCAGAACCGGGACAGGTTACACCTACGAGCAGTACTTC.

V and J are TRBV7-9 and TRBJ2-3, with a tentative D call TRBD2 (6 bases). CDR1 and CDR2 from the germline V gene are SEHNR and FQNEAQ (reference sequence). Trimming removed 3 bases at V and 1 base at J, with 17 bases between. CDR3 length: 17 amino acids. Here the CDR3 DNA reads TGTGCCAGCAGCTTCTTACCGGGACTCACGGGCACAGATACGCAGTATTTT. This encodes CASSFLPGLTGTDTQYF.

J is TRBJ1-1 and V is TRBV12-3 or TRBV12-4; maybe TRBD1 (5 bases). Trimming cost V 2 bases and J 1 base, with 11 bases left between them. This CDR3 region has 15 residues. The CDR3 DNA sequence: TGTGCCAGCAGTTTATTTGGGACCCCGAACACTGAAGCTTTCTTT. The encoded protein is CASSLFGTPNTEAFF.

This rearrangement joins TRBV7-3 to TRBJ2-1; tentatively, D is TRBD1 or TRBD2 (5 bases each). The germline V gene has CDR1 SGHTA and CDR2 FQGTGA. CDR3 length: 14 amino acids. V lost 1 base and J 9 bases, leaving 13 bases between the germline ends. CDR3 coding DNA: TGTGCCAGCAGCTTAAACTCGGGGCTGGGTGAGCAGTTCTTC. It translates to CASSLNSGLGEQFF.

This clonotype occurred a few times. The rearrangement joins TRBV6-1 to TRBJ2-4; D not certain. The CDR3 contains 16 residues. Germline V gene data show CDR1 as MNHNS and CDR2 as SASEGT. Deletions cut 1 base from V and 7 bases from J, with 17 bases between. CDR3 sequence (DNA): TGTGCCAGCAGTGAAGGAAGAGGCGGAAAGAGTAACATTCAGTACTTC. Its protein product is CASSEGRGGKSNIQYF.